This T cell receptor (beta chain) was identified during a study of CD8 T cells in ankylosing spondylitis. J gave up 1 base and V 1 base, and 1 base lay outside the gene matches. This CDR3 comprises 14 residues. The sample holds one count of this clonotype. TCRdb analysed the 5' RACE reads with MiXCR anew, one entry per CDR3 protein. The data show 250,000 to 350,000 distinct CDR3 sequences, about a fifth seen once. The source material was blood, either unsorted or a sorted T cell fraction (not recorded which). This receptor was taken from a female donor with ankylosing spondylitis or in good health (not recorded which). This sequence joins TRBV12-3 or TRBV12-4 and TRBJ2-7, with TRBD1 identical over 7 bases. CDR3: CASSLVGQSYEQYF. The DNA of the CDR3 is TGTGCCAGCAGTTTAGTGGGACAGTCCTACGAGCAGTACTTC.